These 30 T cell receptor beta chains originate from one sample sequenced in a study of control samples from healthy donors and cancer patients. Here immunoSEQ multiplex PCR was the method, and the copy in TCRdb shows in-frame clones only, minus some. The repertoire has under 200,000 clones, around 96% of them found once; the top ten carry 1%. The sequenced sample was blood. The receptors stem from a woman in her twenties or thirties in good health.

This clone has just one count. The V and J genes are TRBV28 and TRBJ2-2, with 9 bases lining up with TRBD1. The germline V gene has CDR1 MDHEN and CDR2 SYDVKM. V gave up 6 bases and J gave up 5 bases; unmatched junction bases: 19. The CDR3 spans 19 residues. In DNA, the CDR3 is TGTGCCAGCAGGATCCTCTACAGGGGGCCGCTAGAGAGGACCGGGGAGCTGTTTTTT. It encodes CASRILYRGPLERTGELFF.

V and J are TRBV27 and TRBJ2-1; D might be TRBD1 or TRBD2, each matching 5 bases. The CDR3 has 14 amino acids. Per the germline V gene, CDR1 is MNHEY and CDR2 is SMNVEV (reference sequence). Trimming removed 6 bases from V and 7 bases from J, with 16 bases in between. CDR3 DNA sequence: TGTGCCAGCAGCCCTGTGGTGGGACGGAATGAGCAGTTCTTC. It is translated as CASSPVVGRNEQFF.

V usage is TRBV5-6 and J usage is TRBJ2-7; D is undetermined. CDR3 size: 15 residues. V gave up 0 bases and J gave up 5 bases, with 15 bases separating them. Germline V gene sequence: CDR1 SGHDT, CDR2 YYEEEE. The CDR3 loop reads CASSLAVTLRDEQYF. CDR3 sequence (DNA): TGTGCCAGCAGCTTGGCAGTGACCCTAAGGGACGAGCAGTACTTC.

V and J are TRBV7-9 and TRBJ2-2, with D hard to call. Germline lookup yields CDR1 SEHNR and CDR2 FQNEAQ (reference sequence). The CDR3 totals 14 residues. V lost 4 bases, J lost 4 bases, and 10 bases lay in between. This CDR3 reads CASSSRAPTGELFF. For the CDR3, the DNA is TGTGCCAGCAGCTCAAGGGCCCCCACCGGGGAGCTGTTTTTT.

CDR3 in DNA: TGCAGCGTCAGGGGTCCGGGACTAGCGGGAGGCTACAATGAGCAGTTCTTC. Translated: CSVRGPGLAGGYNEQFF. The rearrangement links TRBV29-1 to TRBJ2-1; 15 bases match TRBD2. Unmatched junction bases numbered 9, after V lost 6 bases and J lost 3 bases. Germline V lookup: CDR1 SQVTM, CDR2 ANQGSEA. The CDR3 is made up of 17 amino acids.

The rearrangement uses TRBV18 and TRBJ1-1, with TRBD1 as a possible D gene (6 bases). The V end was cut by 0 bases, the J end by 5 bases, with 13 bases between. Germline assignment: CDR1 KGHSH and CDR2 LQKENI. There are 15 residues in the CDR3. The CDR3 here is CASSPPGRGGTEAFF. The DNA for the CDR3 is TGTGCCAGCTCACCACCGGGCAGGGGAGGGACTGAAGCTTTCTTT. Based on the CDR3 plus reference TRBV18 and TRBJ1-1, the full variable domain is NAGVMQNPRHLVRRRGQEARLRCSPMKGHSHVYWYRQLPEEGLKFMVYLQKENIIDESGMPKERFSAEFPKEGPSILRIQQVVRGDSAAYFCASSPPGRGGTEAFFGQGTRLTVV.

CDR3 protein: CANEGQGVSGTGNTIYF. CDR3 in DNA: TGTGCCAATGAAGGGCAGGGCGTGTCGGGTACCGGAAACACCATATATTTT. The chain joins TRBV5-3 to TRBJ1-3, with a weak D call TRBD1 (5 bases). TRBV5-3 is filed as an ORF, its function uncertain. This CDR3 contains 17 residues. V was shortened by 9 bases and J by 4 bases, with 26 bases between the two germline ends.

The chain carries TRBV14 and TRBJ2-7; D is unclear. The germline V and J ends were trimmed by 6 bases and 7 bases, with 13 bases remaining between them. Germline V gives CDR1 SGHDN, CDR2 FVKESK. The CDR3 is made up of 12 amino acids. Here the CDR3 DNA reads TGTGCCAGCAGTCCATCTCGGTGGGAGCAGTACTTC. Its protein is CASSPSRWEQYF.

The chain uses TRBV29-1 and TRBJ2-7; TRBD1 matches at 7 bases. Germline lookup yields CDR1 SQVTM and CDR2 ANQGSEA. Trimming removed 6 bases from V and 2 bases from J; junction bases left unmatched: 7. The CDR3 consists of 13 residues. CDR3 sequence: CSVLSGTAYEQYF. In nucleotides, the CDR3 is TGCAGCGTCCTTTCCGGGACAGCCTACGAGCAGTACTTC.

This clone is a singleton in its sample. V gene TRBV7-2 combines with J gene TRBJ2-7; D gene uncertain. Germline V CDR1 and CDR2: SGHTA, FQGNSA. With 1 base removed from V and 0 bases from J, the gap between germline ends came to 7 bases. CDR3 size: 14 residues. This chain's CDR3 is CASSLGWSSYEQYF. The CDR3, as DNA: TGTGCCAGCAGCTTAGGTTGGAGCTCCTACGAGCAGTACTTC.

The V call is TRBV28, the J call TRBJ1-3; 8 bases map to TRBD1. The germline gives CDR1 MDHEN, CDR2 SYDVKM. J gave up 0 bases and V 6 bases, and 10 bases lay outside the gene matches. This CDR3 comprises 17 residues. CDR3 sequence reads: CASRSWTGTSSGNTIYF. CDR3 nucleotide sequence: TGTGCCAGCAGATCCTGGACAGGGACGAGCTCTGGAAACACCATATATTTT.

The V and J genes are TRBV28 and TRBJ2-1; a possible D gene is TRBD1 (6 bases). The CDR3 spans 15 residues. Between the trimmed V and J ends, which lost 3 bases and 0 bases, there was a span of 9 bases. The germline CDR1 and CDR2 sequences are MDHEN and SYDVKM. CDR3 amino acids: CASSFTRGSYNEQFF. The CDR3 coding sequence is TGTGCCAGCAGTTTTACCAGGGGCTCCTACAATGAGCAGTTCTTC.

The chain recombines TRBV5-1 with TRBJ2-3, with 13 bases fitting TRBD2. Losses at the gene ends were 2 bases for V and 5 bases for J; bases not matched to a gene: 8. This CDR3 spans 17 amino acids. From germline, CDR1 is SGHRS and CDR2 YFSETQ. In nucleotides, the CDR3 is TGCGCCAGCAGCTTAGGTGAACTAGCGGGGGGGAGAGATACGCAGTATTTT. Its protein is CASSLGELAGGRDTQYF.

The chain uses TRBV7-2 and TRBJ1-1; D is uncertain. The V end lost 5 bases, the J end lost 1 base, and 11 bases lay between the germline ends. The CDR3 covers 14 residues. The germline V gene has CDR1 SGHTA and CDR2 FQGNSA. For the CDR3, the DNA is TGTGCCAGCAGCCTGCTCGGCCGGAACACTGAAGCTTTCTTT. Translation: CASSLLGRNTEAFF.

This CDR3 reads CSVRLAALYEQYF. The CDR3, as DNA: TGCAGCGTTAGACTAGCGGCATTATACGAGCAGTACTTC. The V gene is TRBV29-1, the J gene TRBJ2-7; TRBD2 matches 9 bases. CDR1 is SQVTM, CDR2 ANQGSEA, per germline. V gave up 5 bases and J gave up 4 bases; unmatched junction bases: 6. CDR3 length: 13 amino acids.

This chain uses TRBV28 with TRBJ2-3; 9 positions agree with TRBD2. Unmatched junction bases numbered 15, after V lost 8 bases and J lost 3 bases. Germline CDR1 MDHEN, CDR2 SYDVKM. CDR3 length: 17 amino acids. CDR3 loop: CASPPTASGTLTDTQYF. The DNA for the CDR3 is TGTGCCAGCCCTCCGACGGCTAGCGGGACGTTAACAGATACGCAGTATTTT.

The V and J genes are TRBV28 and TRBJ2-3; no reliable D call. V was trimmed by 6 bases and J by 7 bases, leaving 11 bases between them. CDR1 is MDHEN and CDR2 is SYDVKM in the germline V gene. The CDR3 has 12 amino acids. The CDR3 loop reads CASSLSGYTQYF. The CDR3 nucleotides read TGTGCCAGCAGCCTTTCAGGCTATACGCAGTATTTT.

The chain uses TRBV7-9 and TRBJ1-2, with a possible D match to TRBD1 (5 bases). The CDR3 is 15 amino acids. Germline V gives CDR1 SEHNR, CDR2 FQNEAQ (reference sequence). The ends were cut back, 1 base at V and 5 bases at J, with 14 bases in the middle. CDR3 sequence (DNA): TGTGCCAGCAGCTTAGGTATGGGACTGGAGTATGGCTACACCTTC. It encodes CASSLGMGLEYGYTF.

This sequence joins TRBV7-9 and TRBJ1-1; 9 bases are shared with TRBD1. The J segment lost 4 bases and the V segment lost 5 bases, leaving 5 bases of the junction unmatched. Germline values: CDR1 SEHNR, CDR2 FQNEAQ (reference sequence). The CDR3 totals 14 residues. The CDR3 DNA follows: TGTGCCAGCAGCGACGGACAGGGGCGCACTGAAGCTTTCTTT. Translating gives CASSDGQGRTEAFF.

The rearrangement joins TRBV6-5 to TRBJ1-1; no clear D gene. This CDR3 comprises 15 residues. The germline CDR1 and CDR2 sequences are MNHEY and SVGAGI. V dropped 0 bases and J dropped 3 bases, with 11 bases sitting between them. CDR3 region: CASSYSTREYTEAFF. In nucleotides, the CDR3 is TGTGCCAGCAGTTACTCCACTAGAGAGTACACTGAAGCTTTCTTT.

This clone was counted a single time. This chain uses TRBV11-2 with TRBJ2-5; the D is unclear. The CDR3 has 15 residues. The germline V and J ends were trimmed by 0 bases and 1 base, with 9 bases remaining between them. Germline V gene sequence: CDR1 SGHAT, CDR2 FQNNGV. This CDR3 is CASSLDLRTQETQYF. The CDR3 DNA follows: TGTGCCAGCAGCTTAGATTTGAGGACCCAAGAGACCCAGTACTTC.

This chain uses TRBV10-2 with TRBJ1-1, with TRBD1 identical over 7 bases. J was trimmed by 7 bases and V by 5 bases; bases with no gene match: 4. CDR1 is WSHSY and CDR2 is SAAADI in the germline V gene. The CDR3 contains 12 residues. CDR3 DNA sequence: TGCGCCAGCAGTAGACAGGGTGGTGAAGCTTTCTTT. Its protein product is CASSRQGGEAFF.

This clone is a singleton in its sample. CDR3 protein: CASSLSAWDNEQFF. The CDR3 bases are TGCGCCAGCAGCTTGAGTGCATGGGACAATGAGCAGTTCTTC. The J gene is TRBJ2-1, the V gene TRBV5-1; D is undetermined. Trimming stripped 1 base from V and 5 bases from J, with 10 bases between. Germline V gene lookup returns CDR1 SGHRS and CDR2 YFSETQ. The CDR3 covers 14 residues.

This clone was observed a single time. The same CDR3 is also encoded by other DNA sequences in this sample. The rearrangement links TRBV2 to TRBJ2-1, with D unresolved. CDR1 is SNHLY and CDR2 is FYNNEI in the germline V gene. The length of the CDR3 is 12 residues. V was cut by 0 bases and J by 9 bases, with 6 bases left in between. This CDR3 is CASSEALSEQFF. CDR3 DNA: TGTGCCAGCAGTGAAGCGCTGAGTGAGCAGTTCTTC.

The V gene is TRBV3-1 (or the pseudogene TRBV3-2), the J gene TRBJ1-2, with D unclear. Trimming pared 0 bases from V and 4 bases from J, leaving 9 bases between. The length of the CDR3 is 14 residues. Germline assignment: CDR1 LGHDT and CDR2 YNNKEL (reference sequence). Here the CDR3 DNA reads TGTGCCAGCAGCCAAGATAGGGTCTCCTATGGCTACACCTTC. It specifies CASSQDRVSYGYTF.

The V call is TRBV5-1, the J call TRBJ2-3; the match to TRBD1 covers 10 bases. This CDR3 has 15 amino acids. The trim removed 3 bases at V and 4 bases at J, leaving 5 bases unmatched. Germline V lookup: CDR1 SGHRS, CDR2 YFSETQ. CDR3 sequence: CASSSLGQGSDTQYF. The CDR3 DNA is TGCGCCAGCAGCTCGCTGGGACAGGGGTCAGATACGCAGTATTTT.

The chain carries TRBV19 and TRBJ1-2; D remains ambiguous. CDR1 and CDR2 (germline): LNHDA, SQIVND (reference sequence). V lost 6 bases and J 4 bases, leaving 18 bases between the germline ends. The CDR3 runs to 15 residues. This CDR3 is CASSRLAVGIYGYTF. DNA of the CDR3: TGTGCCAGTAGCCGTCTCGCGGTAGGGATCTATGGCTACACCTTC. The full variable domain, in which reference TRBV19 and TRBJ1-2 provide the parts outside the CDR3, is DGGITQSPKYLFRKEGQNVTLSCEQNLNHDAMYWYRQDPGQGLRLIYYSQIVNDFQKGDIAEGYSVSREKKESFPLTVTSAQKNPTAFYLCASSRLAVGIYGYTFGSGTRLTVV.

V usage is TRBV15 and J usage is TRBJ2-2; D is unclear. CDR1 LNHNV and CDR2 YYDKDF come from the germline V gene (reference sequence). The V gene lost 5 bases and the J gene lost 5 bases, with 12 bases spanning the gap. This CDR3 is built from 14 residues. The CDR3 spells CATSLARGTGELFF. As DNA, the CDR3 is TGTGCCACCAGCCTCGCTCGAGGAACCGGGGAGCTGTTTTTT.

The CDR3 coding sequence is TGTGCCAGCAGCCCAGGGGCTCGTTCCTACAATGAGCAGTTCTTC. It yields the protein CASSPGARSYNEQFF. The V call is TRBV9, the J call TRBJ2-1; tentatively, D is TRBD1 (6 bases). Trimming stripped 4 bases from V and 1 base from J, with 12 bases between. Germline V gives CDR1 SGDLS, CDR2 YYNGEE. The CDR3 contains 15 residues.

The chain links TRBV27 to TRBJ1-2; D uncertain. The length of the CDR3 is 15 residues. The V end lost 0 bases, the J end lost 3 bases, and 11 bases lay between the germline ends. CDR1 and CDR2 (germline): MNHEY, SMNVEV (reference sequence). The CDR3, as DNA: TGTGCCAGCAGTTTATCCATAGGGATCGACTATGGCTACACCTTC. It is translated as CASSLSIGIDYGYTF.